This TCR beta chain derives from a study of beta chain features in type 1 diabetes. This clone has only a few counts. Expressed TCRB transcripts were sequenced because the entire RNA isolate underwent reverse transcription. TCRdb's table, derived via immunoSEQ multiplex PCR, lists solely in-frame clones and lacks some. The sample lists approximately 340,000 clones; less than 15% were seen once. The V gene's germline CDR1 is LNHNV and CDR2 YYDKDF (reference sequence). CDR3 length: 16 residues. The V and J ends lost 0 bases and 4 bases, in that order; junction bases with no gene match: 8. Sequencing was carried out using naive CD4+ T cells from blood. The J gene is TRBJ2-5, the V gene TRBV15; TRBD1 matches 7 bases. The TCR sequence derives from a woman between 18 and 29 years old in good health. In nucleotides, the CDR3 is TGTGCCACCAGCAGAGATTATGCAGGGGGATCAGAGACCCAGTACTTC. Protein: CATSRDYAGGSETQYF.